A selection of T cell receptor beta chains follows, all from one sample in a study of OX40 agonist ivuxolimab in advanced cancers. The data were produced by immunoSEQ multiplex PCR, yet TCRdb's version contains in-frame clones alone and is incomplete. Of 55,000 to 70,000 clones listed, roughly 84% are singletons. The material was CD4+ or CD8+ T cells sorted from blood, obtained in a trial of the OX40 agonist ivuxolimab. Receptor source: an adult with an advanced solid tumor such as melanoma, head and neck, liver or kidney cancer. The CDR3 runs from the conserved cysteine through the conserved F or W. A D gene is named only where the DNA matches it firmly. Not all rows give a size; the values are once, few, many and, for expanded clones, a class.

v_gene	abundance	j_gene	d_gene	CDR3aa	CDR3nt
TRBV29-1	few	TRBJ1-1	NA	CSADWEGLATEAFF	TGCAGCGCGGATTGGGAGGGGTTGGCGACTGAAGCTTTCTTT
TRBV7-8	NA	TRBJ1-2	TRBD1	CASSSFDRGRGGYTF	TGTGCCAGCAGCTCTTTCGACAGGGGGAGAGGTGGCTACACCTTC
TRBV19	NA	TRBJ2-2	TRBD1	CASSMGQGAGTGELFF	TGTGCCAGTAGTATGGGTCAGGGGGCGGGCACCGGGGAGCTGTTTTTT
TRBV5-5	few	TRBJ1-6	NA	CASSGTGTLYNSPLHF	TGTGCCAGCAGCGGAACAGGCACCCTGTATAATTCACCCCTCCACTTT
TRBV6-5	once	TRBJ2-1	TRBD2	CASSHGGAASVEQFF	TGTGCCAGCAGCCACGGGGGGGCCGCTTCGGTAGAGCAGTTCTTC
TRBV5-1	NA	TRBJ2-1	TRBD2	CASSFFGGGENNEQFF	TGCGCCAGCAGCTTCTTTGGCGGGGGGGAGAACAATGAGCAGTTCTTC
TRBV5-1	once	TRBJ2-5	NA	CASSPEVGNQETQYF	TGCGCCAGCAGCCCGGAGGTGGGGAACCAAGAGACCCAGTACTTC
TRBV5-4	NA	TRBJ2-2	TRBD1	CASSGKGQGANTGELFF	TGTGCCAGCAGCGGGAAGGGACAGGGGGCGAACACCGGGGAGCTGTTTTTT
TRBV5-4	NA	TRBJ1-1	TRBD1	CASSFGQGPEAFF	TGTGCCAGCAGCTTCGGACAGGGGCCTGAAGCTTTCTTT
TRBV29-1	NA	TRBJ2-3	TRBD2	CSVSGLAGSSTDTQYF	TGCAGCGTTTCGGGACTAGCGGGGAGTAGCACAGATACGCAGTATTTT
TRBV2	NA	TRBJ2-7	TRBD1	CASRATSGQFSYEQYF	TGTGCCAGCAGAGCCACCTCGGGACAGTTCTCCTACGAGCAGTACTTC
TRBV6-5	NA	TRBJ1-3	NA	CASTQGTSGNTIYF	TGTGCCAGCACCCAAGGGACATCTGGAAACACCATATATTTT
TRBV18	NA	TRBJ2-1	TRBD1	CASSPQGRGLNEQFF	TGTGCCAGCTCACCACAGGGCAGGGGGCTAAATGAGCAGTTCTTC
TRBV5-6	NA	TRBJ2-3	NA	CASSFPRLGRGHTDTQYF	TGTGCCAGCAGCTTTCCCCGTTTGGGCAGGGGCCACACAGATACGCAGTATTTT
TRBV7-2	NA	TRBJ2-3	NA	CASSRRDDTDTQYF	TGTGCCAGCAGCCGTCGGGACGACACAGATACGCAGTATTTT
TRBV2	NA	TRBJ2-5	NA	CASSRDNYQETQYF	TGTGCCAGCAGTCGAGACAACTACCAAGAGACCCAGTACTTC
TRBV9	once	TRBJ2-7	NA	CASSVGGGGDYEQYF	TGTGCCAGCAGCGTAGGAGGAGGGGGGGACTACGAGCAGTACTTC
TRBV5-1	NA	TRBJ1-5	NA	CASRPTPVDQPQHF	TGCGCCAGCAGACCGACACCCGTGGATCAGCCCCAGCATTTT
TRBV4-2	few	TRBJ2-3	TRBD2	CASSHPLAGDTDTQYF	TGTGCCAGCAGCCACCCCCTAGCGGGGGACACAGATACGCAGTATTTT
TRBV4-3	NA	TRBJ2-1	NA	CASSQEQGFFNEQFF	TGCGCCAGCAGCCAAGAGCAGGGGTTTTTCAATGAGCAGTTCTTC
TRBV19	NA	TRBJ1-2	NA	CASSITGPNYGYTF	TGTGCCAGTAGTATCACCGGGCCCAATTATGGCTACACCTTC
TRBV27	NA	TRBJ1-3	TRBD1	CASSFFGTGGFSGNTIYF	TGTGCCAGCAGTTTCTTCGGGACAGGGGGCTTTTCTGGAAACACCATATATTTT
TRBV7-3	NA	TRBJ1-1	TRBD1	CASSFMGQGTGEAFF	TGTGCCAGCAGCTTTATGGGACAGGGGACGGGTGAAGCTTTCTTT
TRBV5-1	once	TRBJ2-3	TRBD1	CASSYEGQGPDTQYF	TGCGCCAGCAGCTACGAGGGACAGGGTCCAGATACGCAGTATTTT
TRBV5-6	NA	TRBJ2-3	NA	CASRGVGTDTQYF	TGTGCCAGCAGAGGGGTCGGCACAGATACGCAGTATTTT
TRBV7-9	NA	TRBJ1-2	NA	CASSLEIERGYTF	TGTGCCAGCAGCTTAGAGATAGAACGGGGCTACACCTTC
TRBV6-1	NA	TRBJ1-1	TRBD1	CASSEHQGGRGIGSEAFF	TGTGCCAGCAGTGAACATCAGGGGGGGCGTGGAATAGGCAGCGAAGCTTTCTTT
TRBV5-5	NA	TRBJ2-5	TRBD1	CASSLVDRMAQYF	TGTGCCAGCAGCTTGGTGGACAGGATGGCCCAGTACTTC
TRBV19	NA	TRBJ1-1	NA	CASSGAKQGTEAFF	TGTGCCAGTAGTGGAGCCAAACAGGGCACTGAAGCTTTCTTT
TRBV2	NA	TRBJ2-2	TRBD1	CASSDGTVNTGELFF	TGTGCCAGCAGCGACGGGACAGTTAACACCGGGGAGCTGTTTTTT
TRBV10-3	NA	TRBJ1-2	NA	CAIRPGGGVNYGYTF	TGTGCCATCAGACCGGGGGGTGGGGTGAACTATGGCTACACCTTC
TRBV11-2	NA	TRBJ1-2	TRBD1	CASSRLQGASNYGYTF	TGTGCCAGCAGCCGACTACAGGGGGCATCTAACTATGGCTACACCTTC
TRBV5-4	NA	TRBJ1-3	NA	CASSILPGSSGNTIYF	TGTGCCAGCAGCATCCTTCCGGGCTCCTCTGGAAACACCATATATTTT
TRBV6-1	NA	TRBJ1-2	TRBD1	CASSAETGLSYGYTF	TGTGCCAGCAGCGCCGAGACAGGGCTGTCTTATGGCTACACCTTC
TRBV28	NA	TRBJ1-2	TRBD1	CASRLGGQGYTF	TGTGCCAGCAGGTTAGGGGGCCAGGGCTACACCTTC
TRBV5-1	NA	TRBJ2-3	NA	CASRPTLGASGTDTQYF	TGCGCCAGCAGGCCGACCCTCGGGGCTAGCGGCACAGATACGCAGTATTTT
TRBV9	few	TRBJ1-6	NA	CASSGGRTVGSPLHF	TGTGCCAGCAGCGGGGGTAGGACAGTTGGTTCACCCCTCCACTTT